Below, one T cell receptor beta chain is given with its context. Specified time point: pretreatment peripheral blood. This sample is drawn from a study of PD-L1 blockade in urothelial cancer. For the study at large: About 90% of the roughly 29 patients were men whose urothelial cancer was bladder-origin. A median blood sample held roughly 150,000 T cells and tens of thousands of unique TCRs.

The CDR3 contains 14 residues. The V gene's germline CDR1 is SGHTS and CDR2 YDEGEE. Trimming left V 4 bases short and J 4 bases short, with 11 bases between. The protocol was immunoSEQ multiplex PCR, while the TCRdb copy is restricted to in-frame clones and leaves out a portion. The table shows around 130,000 clones, with roughly 80% occurring only once. The V call is TRBV5-8, the J call TRBJ1-4; a weak D match, TRBD1 (6 bases). The source material was PBMCs, sampled around atezolizumab (anti-PD-L1) treatment. This receptor was obtained from a man aged 45 to 65 with urothelial cancer. CDR3 loop: CASSRGTVNEKLFF. CDR3 in DNA: TGTGCCAGCAGCAGGGGGACGGTTAATGAAAAACTGTTTTTT.